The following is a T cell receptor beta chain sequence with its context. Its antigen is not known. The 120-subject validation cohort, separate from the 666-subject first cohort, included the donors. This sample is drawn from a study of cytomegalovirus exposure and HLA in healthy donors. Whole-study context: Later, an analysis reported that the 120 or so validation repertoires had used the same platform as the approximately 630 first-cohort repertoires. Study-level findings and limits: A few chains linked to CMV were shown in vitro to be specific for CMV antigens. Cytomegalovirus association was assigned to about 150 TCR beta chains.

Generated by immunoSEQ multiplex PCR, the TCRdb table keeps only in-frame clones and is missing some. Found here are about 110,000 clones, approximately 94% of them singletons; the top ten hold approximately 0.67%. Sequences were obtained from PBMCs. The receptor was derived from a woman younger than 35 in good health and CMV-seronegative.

The CDR3 is CASSPTYGGVSSISYNEQFF. The CDR3 bases are TGTGCCAGCTCCCCGACCTACGGGGGGGTGAGTAGTATATCCTACAATGAGCAGTTCTTC. This chain uses TRBV18 with TRBJ2-1, with 8 positions matching TRBD2. The ends lost 6 bases at V and 1 base at J; junction bases unmatched: 20. The CDR3 is made up of 20 amino acids. Looked up from germline, CDR1 is KGHSH and CDR2 is LQKENI.